This T cell receptor (beta chain) was captured by sequencing in a study of blood T cell repertoires in COVID-19. Trimming cost V 5 bases and J 6 bases, with 13 bases left between them. The CDR3 has 14 residues. Looked up from germline, CDR1 is SGHAT and CDR2 is FQNNGV. Original handling: By means of reference gene primer amplification, nucleated cell counts were estimated. Assay used: immunoSEQ multiplex PCR; TCRdb lists only in-frame clones, some missing. Clonal size and the V and J genes are those of that table, whereas D and trimming came from the DNA. The sample lists approximately 360,000 clones, approximately 88% occurring once.

This clonotype was obtained from a man aged 35-49 years with acute or convalescent COVID-19. This chain joins TRBV11-2 and TRBJ1-4; D is perhaps TRBD1 (5 bases). The sequencing input was peripheral blood. This CDR3 reads CASSGGGSYEKLFF. The CDR3 region has the DNA TGTGCCAGCAGCGGCGGGGGTTCTTATGAAAAACTGTTTTTT.